The source of this T cell receptor beta chain is a study of cytomegalovirus exposure and HLA in healthy donors. Study details: The platform used for the 95 to 150 validation repertoires matched that of the 666 first-cohort repertoires, a later analysis reported.

CDR1 is MNHEY, CDR2 SMNVEV, per germline (reference sequence). This CDR3 has 18 residues. The ends lost 0 bases at V and 4 bases at J; junction bases unmatched: 13. About this clone itself: Its antigen is still unknown.

Findings of the study overall: Most observed TCR sequences were rare, whereas some public TCRs were detected in many donors. CMV antigen specificity of a few CMV-associated chains was confirmed in vitro. Altogether, about 160 TCR beta chains were recorded as cytomegalovirus-associated.

Repertoires were generated with immunoSEQ multiplex PCR, while TCRdb's copy carries only in-frame clones and drops some. Of 90,000 to 110,000 clones listed, more than 85% are singletons. The clonotype comes from a woman aged 18-35 years in good health and CMV-seropositive. The sample taken for sequencing was PBMCs. This chain joins TRBV27 and TRBJ2-5; 8 bases are shared with TRBD1. CDR3 in amino acids: CASSLSPGGPYWGETQYF. The CDR3 bases are TGTGCCAGCAGTTTATCCCCAGGGGGCCCCTATTGGGGAGAGACCCAGTACTTC.